These 27 T cell receptor beta chains were sequenced from one sample in a study of blood T cell repertoires in COVID-19. TCRdb's copy holds only in-frame clones and misses some; the assay was immunoSEQ multiplex PCR. The table records approximately 670,000 clones, about 90% of them present only once. The material sequenced was peripheral blood. The receptors originated from a woman aged 18-35 years with acute or convalescent COVID-19.

This chain links TRBV7-6 with TRBJ1-4; 7 bases match TRBD1. V was pared by 4 bases and J by 5 bases, with 7 bases of the junction left unmatched. CDR1 is SGHVS, CDR2 FNYEAQ, per germline. CDR3 length: 15 residues. CDR3 nucleotides: TGTGCCAGCAGCTCCTACAGGGGTAGAAATGAAAAACTGTTTTTT. It codes for CASSSYRGRNEKLFF.

The chain employs TRBV27 and TRBJ2-2; the match to TRBD1 covers 9 bases. Germline assignment: CDR1 MNHEY and CDR2 SMNVEV (reference sequence). The V and J ends lost 6 bases and 7 bases, in that order; junction bases with no gene match: 6. The CDR3 length is 14 residues. CDR3 DNA sequence: TGTGCCAGCAGCTTCCGACAGGGGGTCGGGGAGCTGTTTTTT. Its translation: CASSFRQGVGELFF.

This chain links TRBV15 with TRBJ1-2; 7 nucleotides agree with TRBD1. The CDR3 length is 13 residues. V shed 5 bases and J 4 bases; nucleotides not matched to a gene: 4. In germline, CDR1 is LNHNV, CDR2 YYDKDF (reference sequence). The CDR3 region has the DNA TGTGCCACCAGCCCCCGGGACAGCTATGGCTACACCTTC. It specifies CATSPRDSYGYTF.

The rearrangement uses TRBV2 and TRBJ2-1; TRBD2 matches 13 bases. The junction had 9 bases not matched to a gene; V was cut back by 6 bases and J by 7 bases. The CDR3 is made up of 16 amino acids. Per the germline V gene, CDR1 is SNHLY and CDR2 is FYNNEI. CDR3 residues: CASSATSGGAPNEQFF. The CDR3 nucleotides are TGTGCCAGCAGCGCCACTAGCGGGGGGGCCCCAAATGAGCAGTTCTTC.

The chain recombines TRBV3-1 (or the pseudogene TRBV3-2) with TRBJ2-1; 8 nucleotides align to TRBD2. The germline V gene encodes CDR1 LGHDT and CDR2 YNNKEL (reference sequence). This CDR3 contains 16 residues. V was pared by 1 base and J by 2 bases, with 4 bases of the junction left unmatched. This CDR3 is CASSQAGRGAYNEQFF. CDR3 DNA sequence: TGTGCCAGCAGCCAAGCTGGGCGGGGGGCCTACAATGAGCAGTTCTTC.

The J gene is TRBJ2-7, the V gene TRBV11-2; TRBD2 might be the D (6 bases). The germline gives CDR1 SGHAT, CDR2 FQNNGV. V lost 5 bases to trimming and J lost 1 base, with 21 bases between them. The CDR3 totals 17 residues. CDR3 residues: CASSPSPGTQRSYEQYF. The CDR3, as DNA: TGTGCCAGCAGCCCATCACCCGGGACTCAAAGGTCCTACGAGCAGTACTTC.

This clone was found once. V gene TRBV5-1 combines with J gene TRBJ1-5; D remains ambiguous. In germline, CDR1 is SGHRS, CDR2 YFSETQ. This CDR3 comprises 13 residues. The ends were cut back, 3 bases at V and 1 base at J, with 5 bases in the middle. CDR3 nucleotide sequence: TGCGCCAGCAGCTGGGAGAGCAATCAGCCCCAGCATTTT. Translation gives CASSWESNQPQHF.

The DNA of the CDR3 is TGCGCCAGCAGCCACGAATCCCCGGGACAGAAGAACACTGAAGCTTTCTTT. Encoded protein: CASSHESPGQKNTEAFF. The chain is built from TRBV4-1 and TRBJ1-1; 7 nucleotides agree with TRBD1. This CDR3 has 17 residues. CDR1 MGHRA and CDR2 YSYEKL come from the germline V gene. Trimming cost V 3 bases and J 1 base; bases outside gene matches: 11.

V gene TRBV27 combines with J gene TRBJ1-5, with 7 bases that match TRBD1. Trimming took 6 bases from V and 11 from J; bases not matched to a gene: 13. In germline, CDR1 is MNHEY, CDR2 SMNVEV (reference sequence). This CDR3 contains 14 residues. CDR3: CASSPGTELFSQHF. In nucleotides, the CDR3 is TGTGCCAGCAGCCCCGGGACAGAGCTTTTTTCCCAGCATTTT.

The V and J genes are TRBV9 and TRBJ2-1, with 7 nucleotides matching TRBD2. CDR1 SGDLS and CDR2 YYNGEE come from the germline V gene. The CDR3 runs 15 residues. V shed 3 bases and J 6 bases; nucleotides not matched to a gene: 9. The CDR3 bases are TGTGCCAGCAGCGCCGCGGGGGTTAACGGCAATGAGCAGTTCTTC. Protein product: CASSAAGVNGNEQFF.

The J gene is TRBJ1-6, the V gene TRBV30; no clear D. CDR3 length: 15 residues. Germline-derived CDR1 and CDR2 are GTSNPN and SVGIG (reference sequence). Trimming removed 5 bases at V and 4 bases at J, with 15 bases between. The CDR3 loop reads CAWGRVGRYNSPLHF. The CDR3 coding sequence is TGTGCCTGGGGGAGAGTCGGGCGGTATAATTCACCCCTCCACTTT. The entire variable domain, with the rest obtained from reference TRBV30 and TRBJ1-6, is as follows: SQTIHQWPATLVQPVGSPLSLECTVEGTSNPNLYWYRQAAGRGLQLLFYSVGIGQISSEVPQNLSASRPQDRQFILSSKKLLLSDSGFYLCAWGRVGRYNSPLHFGNGTRLTVT.

This chain joins TRBV14 and TRBJ2-2; 12 bases agree with TRBD2. CDR3 length equals 16 residues. Germline V gene sequence: CDR1 SGHDN, CDR2 FVKESK. Trimming cost V 3 bases and J 3 bases; bases outside gene matches: 2. The CDR3 region is CASSQGLAGYTGELFF. For the CDR3, the DNA is TGTGCCAGCAGCCAGGGACTAGCGGGTTACACCGGGGAGCTGTTTTTT.

The chain is built from TRBV15 and TRBJ1-6; TRBD1 is a possible D gene (5 bases). The CDR3 sequence is 15 residues long. CDR1 and CDR2 from the germline V gene are LNHNV and YYDKDF (reference sequence). Trimming removed 2 bases at V and 6 bases at J, with 11 bases between. The CDR3 protein is CATSRQGRANSPLHF. DNA of the CDR3: TGTGCCACCAGCAGACAAGGCAGGGCTAATTCACCCCTCCACTTT.

The chain uses TRBV2 and TRBJ2-5; D is possibly TRBD2 (5 bases). Trimming pared 5 bases from V and 7 bases from J, leaving 20 bases between. Germline V lookup: CDR1 SNHLY, CDR2 FYNNEI. The CDR3 sequence is 15 residues long. The CDR3 spells CASSLDSGSWATQYF. Written as DNA, the CDR3 is TGTGCCAGCAGTCTAGATAGTGGGAGTTGGGCGACCCAGTACTTC.

CDR3 bases: TGTGCCAGTAGTCAACACAGGGGCAGGGGCAATGAGCAGTTCTTC. Protein sequence: CASSQHRGRGNEQFF. This sequence joins TRBV19 and TRBJ2-1; the match to TRBD1 covers 7 bases. There are 15 residues in the CDR3. J was trimmed by 6 bases and V by 5 bases; bases with no gene match: 10. CDR1 LNHDA and CDR2 SQIVND come from the germline V gene (reference sequence).

This clone was counted a single time. The sample holds other DNA sequences that translate to the same CDR3. The V gene is TRBV19, the J gene TRBJ1-2; D gene ambiguous. Between the trimmed V and J ends, which lost 1 base and 2 bases, there was a span of 8 bases. This CDR3 comprises 14 residues. The germline CDR1 and CDR2 sequences are LNHDA and SQIVND (reference sequence). The CDR3 region is CASSIAEANYGYTF. The CDR3 bases are TGTGCCAGTAGTATAGCTGAAGCAAACTATGGCTACACCTTC.

Concerning this clone: Other DNA sequences of this sample code for an identical CDR3. The rearrangement uses TRBV6-5 and TRBJ2-7; weak D call: TRBD1 (6 bases). V lost 0 bases and J lost 0, with 9 bases in between. The V gene's germline CDR1 is MNHEY and CDR2 SVGAGI. The CDR3 spans 15 residues. This CDR3 reads CASSYSRGSSYEQYF. CDR3 bases: TGTGCCAGCAGTTACTCCAGGGGAAGCTCCTACGAGCAGTACTTC.

In DNA, the CDR3 is TGTGCCACCAGCAGAGATCGGGAAGGCTACACCTTC. This codes for CATSRDREGYTF. The chain is built from TRBV15 and TRBJ1-2, with D unresolved. CDR1 and CDR2 (germline): LNHNV, YYDKDF (reference sequence). The CDR3 covers 12 residues. Trimming removed 0 bases at V and 8 bases at J, with 7 bases between.

The chain uses TRBV6-6 and TRBJ1-1; D remains ambiguous. Trimming cost V 7 bases and J 1 base, with 13 bases left between them. There are 14 residues in the CDR3. Germline V gene sequence: CDR1 MNHNY, CDR2 SVGAGI (reference sequence). CDR3 sequence reads: CASTRQETNTEAFF. CDR3 DNA: TGTGCCAGCACCAGACAAGAAACGAACACTGAAGCTTTCTTT.

The sample holds one count of this clone. The chain has TRBV6-1 and TRBJ2-7; TRBD1 is a possible D gene (5 bases). CDR3 length: 14 amino acids. Trimming cost V 2 bases and J 2 bases, with 10 bases left between them. Germline CDR1 MNHNS, CDR2 SASEGT. DNA of the CDR3: TGTGCCAGCAGTGAATTGCAGGGTCCCTACGAGCAGTACTTC. Its translation: CASSELQGPYEQYF.

The CDR3 DNA reads TGTGCCAGCAGCCCGGGGGACTCCTCCTACAATGAGCAGTTCTTC. Its protein product is CASSPGDSSYNEQFF. The V gene is TRBV7-3, the J gene TRBJ2-1, with D tentatively TRBD2 (6 bases). The CDR3 has 15 residues. Trimming stripped 5 bases from V and 0 bases from J, with 11 bases between. Germline assignment: CDR1 SGHTA and CDR2 FQGTGA.

The V and J genes are TRBV12-3 or TRBV12-4 and TRBJ1-2; perhaps TRBD1 as D (6 bases). This CDR3 is 13 amino acids long. The ends were cut back, 5 bases at V and 8 bases at J, with 15 bases in the middle. CDR3 loop: CASSPLTGYGYTF. The CDR3 bases are TGTGCCAGCAGTCCCCTGACAGGTTACGGCTACACCTTC.

The chain combines TRBV9 with TRBJ1-2; D is unresolved. Looked up from germline, CDR1 is SGDLS and CDR2 is YYNGEE. The CDR3 is 14 residues long. The V and J ends lost 0 bases and 0 bases respectively, with 6 bases between them. This chain's CDR3 is CASSVAEANYGYTF. CDR3 nucleotide sequence: TGTGCCAGCAGCGTAGCAGAGGCTAACTATGGCTACACCTTC.

This rearrangement joins TRBV15 to TRBJ2-1; 8 positions agree with TRBD1. The CDR3 totals 16 residues. The germline V gene encodes CDR1 LNHNV and CDR2 YYDKDF (reference sequence). V lost 3 bases to trimming and J lost 3 bases; unmatched junction nucleotides: 7. The CDR3 nucleotides are TGTGCCACCAGCAGGGACCGGGACAGGATCTACAATGAGCAGTTCTTC. Its protein product is CATSRDRDRIYNEQFF.

The rearrangement links TRBV7-9 to TRBJ1-1; 9 nucleotides align to TRBD1. Germline V CDR1 and CDR2: SEHNR, FQNEAQ (reference sequence). Trimming removed 6 bases from V and 4 bases from J; junction bases left unmatched: 9. The CDR3 covers 15 residues. The CDR3: CASSPGTGRPTEAFF. The CDR3 DNA is TGTGCCAGCAGTCCCGGGACAGGGAGGCCCACTGAAGCTTTCTTT.

The CDR3 DNA sequence: TGTGCCACCAGTGTCCCAGGGGGGCTTTATGGCTACACCTTC. This codes for CATSVPGGLYGYTF. The rearrangement links TRBV24-1 to TRBJ1-2; 7 bases are a match to TRBD1. The V gene end was trimmed by 5 bases and the J gene end by 5 bases; junction bases not matched to a gene: 7. CDR3 length: 14 amino acids. The germline V gene encodes CDR1 KGHDR and CDR2 SFDVKD.

This rearrangement joins TRBV30 to TRBJ1-2; 7 bases match TRBD1. After removal of 1 base from V and 4 bases from J, the junction contained 9 bases not matched to a gene. CDR3 length: 15 amino acids. CDR1 is GTSNPN, CDR2 SVGIG, per germline (reference sequence). The CDR3 loop is CAWSDRQGPSYGYTF. In DNA, the CDR3 is TGTGCCTGGAGTGACCGACAGGGACCGAGCTATGGCTACACCTTC.